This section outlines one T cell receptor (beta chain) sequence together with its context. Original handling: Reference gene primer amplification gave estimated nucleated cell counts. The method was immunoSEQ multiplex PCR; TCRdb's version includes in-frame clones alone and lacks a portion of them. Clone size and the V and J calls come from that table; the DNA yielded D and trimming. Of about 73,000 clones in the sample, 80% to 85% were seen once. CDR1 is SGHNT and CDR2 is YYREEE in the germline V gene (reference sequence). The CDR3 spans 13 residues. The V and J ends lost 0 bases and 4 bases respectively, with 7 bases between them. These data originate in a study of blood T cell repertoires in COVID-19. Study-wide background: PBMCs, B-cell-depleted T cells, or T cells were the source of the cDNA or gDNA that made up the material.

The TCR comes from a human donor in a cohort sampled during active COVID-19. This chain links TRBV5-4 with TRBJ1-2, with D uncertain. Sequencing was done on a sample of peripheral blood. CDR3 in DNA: TGTGCCAGCAGCTTGGTAGAGGGCTATGGCTACACCTTC. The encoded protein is CASSLVEGYGYTF. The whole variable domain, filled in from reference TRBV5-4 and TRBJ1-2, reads ETGVTQSPTHLIKTRGQQVTLRCSSQSGHNTVSWYQQALGQGPQFIFQYYREEENGRGNFPPRFSGLQFPNYSSELNVNALELDDSALYLCASSLVEGYGYTFGSGTRLTVV.